The 22 T cell receptor beta chains in this list originate from one sample, sequenced in a study of T cells in Graves' hyperthyroidism and ophthalmopathy. The TCR beta CDR3 regions underwent amplification using RNA transcripts as the source. The HTBI primer set drove a first-round RT-PCR of the TCR CDR3. TCRdb independently ran MiXCR on the multiplex PCR reads; one entry per CDR3 protein. The top ten hold 14% of the sample, which has fewer than 600,000 distinct CDR3 sequences, 14% seen once. Sequenced material: blood. The receptors originated from a woman in her thirties or forties with Graves' hyperthyroidism.

This clonotype was counted many times. For the CDR3, the DNA is TGCGCCAGCAGCGAGGACAGACATTTGAACACTGAAGCTTTCTTT. Encoded protein: CASSEDRHLNTEAFF. The V gene is TRBV5-1, the J gene TRBJ1-1; D might be TRBD1 (6 bases). Germline V gene lookup returns CDR1 SGHRS and CDR2 YFSETQ. This CDR3 is built from 15 residues. Trimming took off 4 bases at V and 0 bases at J, with 13 bases between the two ends.

CDR3 in DNA: TGTGCCACCGGGACAGGGAACTACGAGCAGTACTTC. This encodes CATGTGNYEQYF. The chain couples TRBV10-3 to TRBJ2-7; 9 bases agree with TRBD1. CDR3 length: 12 amino acids. V dropped 10 bases and J dropped 3; count of bases not matched to a gene: 4. Germline CDR1 reads ENHRY; CDR2 reads SYGVKD.

In the case of this clonotype: A much larger clonotype is one base distant, so this may be a read error. This chain joins TRBV5-5 and TRBJ1-1; D not resolved. CDR1 and CDR2 from the germline V gene are SGHKS and YYEKEE (reference sequence). The length of the CDR3 is 13 residues. CDR3 nucleotides: TGTGCCAACAGCTTCGACGAGAACACTGAAGCTTTCTTT. This translates into CANSFDENTEAFF.

The sample holds a few counts of this clonotype. V usage is TRBV27 and J usage is TRBJ2-5; tentatively, D is TRBD1 (6 bases). Trimming removed 4 bases at V and 4 bases at J, with 13 bases between. The CDR3 extends over 14 amino acids. The germline gives CDR1 MNHEY, CDR2 SMNVEV (reference sequence). The CDR3 region is CASSSPGQRETQYF. The CDR3 nucleotides are TGTGCCAGCAGTTCACCGGGACAAAGAGAGACCCAGTACTTC.

This clonotype was seen at least ten times. The genes are TRBV11-2 and TRBJ2-7, with D possibly being TRBD1 (6 bases). Germline assignment: CDR1 SGHAT and CDR2 FQNNGV. This CDR3 contains 15 residues. Deletions cut 2 bases from V and 3 bases from J, with 14 bases between. The CDR3 DNA follows: TGTGCCAGCAGCTTACGTTTTGGACAGAACTACGAGCAGTACTTC. This encodes CASSLRFGQNYEQYF.

This clonotype was detected ten times or more. The genes are TRBV30 and TRBJ2-7, with TRBD1 matching over 11 bases. V dropped 2 bases and J dropped 7; count of bases not matched to a gene: 10. CDR3 size: 15 residues. Germline-derived CDR1 and CDR2 are GTSNPN and SVGIG (reference sequence). The CDR3 region is CAWSSGTGGAYEQYF. Here the CDR3 DNA reads TGTGCCTGGAGTTCAGGGACAGGGGGAGCGTATGAGCAGTACTTC.

This clonotype has at least ten counts. The V gene is TRBV28, the J gene TRBJ1-6; 10 nucleotides match TRBD1. Losses at the gene ends were 3 bases for V and 10 bases for J; bases not matched to a gene: 9. CDR3 size: 16 residues. CDR1 and CDR2 from the germline V gene are MDHEN and SYDVKM. The CDR3 spells CASSLDRDRGWSPLHF. CDR3 coding DNA: TGTGCCAGCAGTTTGGACCGGGACAGGGGTTGGTCACCCCTCCACTTT. Together with reference TRBV28 and TRBJ1-6, the CDR3 gives the full variable domain: DVKVTQSSRYLVKRTGEKVFLECVQDMDHENMFWYRQDPGLGLRLIYFSYDVKMKEKGDIPEGYSVSREKKERFSLILESASTNQTSMYLCASSLDRDRGWSPLHFGNGTRLTVT.

This clonotype appeared many times. The chain couples TRBV5-1 to TRBJ2-7; perhaps D is TRBD1 or TRBD2 (5 bases each). Germline CDR1 is SGHRS and CDR2 is YFSETQ. This CDR3 comprises 17 residues. The V end was cut by 0 bases, the J end by 0 bases, with 16 bases between. CDR3 residues: CASSLGHRDASSYEQYF. In DNA, the CDR3 is TGCGCCAGCAGCTTGGGGCACCGGGACGCTAGCTCCTACGAGCAGTACTTC.

This chain links TRBV7-9 with TRBJ2-7; 11 positions match TRBD2. Per germline, CDR1 SEHNR and CDR2 FQNEAQ (reference sequence). Unmatched junction bases numbered 5, after V lost 5 bases and J lost 2 bases. The CDR3 runs to 15 residues. For the CDR3, the DNA is TGTGCCAGCAGCCGTCTGACTAGCGGGGCCTACGAGCAGTACTTC. Translating it yields CASSRLTSGAYEQYF.

V usage is TRBV6-2 or TRBV6-3 and J usage is TRBJ2-3, with D maybe TRBD1 (6 bases). CDR1 is MNHEY and CDR2 is SVGEGT in the germline V gene. V lost 2 bases, J lost 2 bases, and 14 bases lay in between. The CDR3 sequence is 16 residues long. The CDR3, as DNA: TGTGCCAGCAGTTACATAGGGGGAGTCCTCACAGATACGCAGTATTTT. It translates to CASSYIGGVLTDTQYF.

This clonotype showed up many times. This rearrangement joins TRBV5-1 to TRBJ2-3, with 8 bases fitting TRBD2. The CDR3 runs to 14 residues. Germline V gene lookup returns CDR1 SGHRS and CDR2 YFSETQ. After removal of 3 bases from V and 4 bases from J, the junction contained 4 bases not matched to a gene. CDR3: CASSSGGAADTQYF. The CDR3 nucleotides read TGCGCCAGCAGCTCGGGGGGGGCTGCAGATACGCAGTATTTT.

The chain employs TRBV6-2 or TRBV6-3 and TRBJ2-7; the D call may be TRBD1 or TRBD2 (5 bases each). This CDR3 has 14 residues. V lost 10 bases to trimming and J lost 1 base, with 17 bases between them. CDR1 MNHEY and CDR2 SVGEGT come from the germline V gene. The CDR3, as DNA: TGTGCCACAGGAGGCAGGGAAGATTCCTACGAGCAGTACTTC. As protein: CATGGREDSYEQYF.

This clonotype was picked up many times. This chain links TRBV6-1 with TRBJ1-1; D is unresolved. Looked up from germline, CDR1 is MNHNS and CDR2 is SASEGT. The CDR3 spans 14 residues. Trimming took off 6 bases at V and 4 bases at J, with 15 bases between the two ends. In DNA form, the CDR3 reads TGTGCCAGCAGCCTGGAGTTGGGGTTCACTGAAGCTTTCTTT. Protein product: CASSLELGFTEAFF.

This clonotype was observed at least ten times. The genes are TRBV6-1 and TRBJ2-5, with D perhaps assigned TRBD1 or TRBD2 (6 bases each). Looked up from germline, CDR1 is MNHNS and CDR2 is SASEGT. CDR3 length: 15 amino acids. The germline V and J ends were trimmed by 5 bases and 5 bases, with 18 bases remaining between them. The chain's CDR3 is CASSPPGGFGETQYF. In nucleotides, the CDR3 is TGTGCCAGCAGTCCCCCCGGGGGCTTTGGGGAGACCCAGTACTTC.

This clonotype has ten or more counts. The chain joins TRBV18 to TRBJ2-5; D ambiguous. CDR1 and CDR2 (germline): KGHSH, LQKENI. V lost 6 bases and J lost 4, with 9 bases in between. The CDR3 is made up of 12 amino acids. The CDR3 nucleotides read TGTGCCAGCTCCCCCACGCGAGAGACCCAGTACTTC. Translating it yields CASSPTRETQYF.

This clonotype was seen a few times. The chain links TRBV14 to TRBJ2-3, with D perhaps assigned TRBD1 or TRBD2 (5 bases each). Per the germline V gene, CDR1 is SGHDN and CDR2 is FVKESK. This CDR3 has 14 residues. V was trimmed by 4 bases and J by 5 bases, leaving 13 bases between them. For the CDR3, the DNA is TGTGCCAGCAGCCCAGAGGGACCTCAAGATACGCAGTATTTT. It is translated as CASSPEGPQDTQYF.

This clonotype was seen at least ten times. The rearrangement joins TRBV3-1 to TRBJ2-5; the D gene is possibly TRBD2 (6 bases). The V gene's germline CDR1 is LGHDT and CDR2 YNNKEL (reference sequence). Deletions cut 4 bases from V and 3 bases from J, with 15 bases between. The CDR3 consists of 15 residues. The CDR3 loop is CASSLSGSRKETQYF. The DNA for the CDR3 is TGTGCCAGCAGCCTCTCCGGGAGTAGGAAAGAGACCCAGTACTTC.

This clonotype was detected only a few times. This chain joins TRBV5-1 and TRBJ2-1, with D perhaps given as TRBD1 or TRBD2 (6 bases each). V was pared by 0 bases and J by 9 bases, with 13 bases between. Germline V lookup: CDR1 SGHRS, CDR2 YFSETQ. This CDR3 comprises 14 residues. The CDR3 protein is CASSLVRGGIEQFF. The CDR3 nucleotides read TGCGCCAGCAGCTTGGTTCGAGGGGGGATTGAGCAGTTCTTC.

The V and J genes are TRBV11-3 and TRBJ2-7; D perhaps matches TRBD2 (5 bases). V was shortened by 10 bases and J by 5 bases, with 12 bases between the two germline ends. This CDR3 is 11 amino acids long. The germline CDR1 and CDR2 sequences are SGHNT and YENEEA. The CDR3 loop is CATIEGHEQYF. The CDR3 coding sequence is TGTGCCACCATCGAGGGCCACGAGCAGTACTTC.

This clonotype has ten or more counts. This chain links TRBV27 with TRBJ1-2; the D gene is possibly TRBD1 (5 bases). Germline CDR1 reads MNHEY; CDR2 reads SMNVEV (reference sequence). The CDR3 consists of 14 residues. V was pared by 5 bases and J by 0 bases, with 10 bases between. CDR3 nucleotides: TGTGCCAGCAGTCTTGGGACCTCTAACTATGGCTACACCTTC. It specifies CASSLGTSNYGYTF.

This clonotype was counted at least ten times. Its ends do not fully match the called genes, so a read error is possible. This chain links TRBV7-2 with TRBJ2-5, with TRBD1 as a possible D gene (5 bases). Germline V gene sequence: CDR1 SGHTA, CDR2 FQGNSA. The CDR3 sequence is 13 residues long. CDR3 loop: CASSLGVQETQYF. The CDR3 DNA sequence: TGTGCCAGCAGTTTAGGGGTACAAGAGACCCAGTACTTC.

This clonotype has a count of ten or more. The CDR3 spells CSARDHRAGANVLTF. As DNA, the CDR3 is TGCAGTGCTAGAGATCACAGGGCTGGGGCCAACGTCCTGACTTTC. This chain links TRBV20-1 with TRBJ2-6, with D tentatively TRBD1 (6 bases). This CDR3 has 15 amino acids. From germline, CDR1 is DFQATT and CDR2 SNEGSKA (reference sequence). V lost 0 bases and J 2 bases, leaving 8 bases between the germline ends.